Listed below are T cell receptor beta chains from one sample, sequenced in a study of blood T cell repertoires in COVID-19. The repertoire was sequenced with immunoSEQ multiplex PCR; TCRdb's copy has only in-frame clones and lacks some. There are around 200,000 clones in the sample; 65% to 80% occur only once, and 12% lies in the top ten. Material for sequencing was peripheral blood. These receptors all stem from a woman aged 45-65 years with acute or convalescent COVID-19. Each CDR3 is given with its conserved first and last residue. A D gene is named only where the DNA matches it firmly. Size is stated for part of the rows, as once, few or many counts, or as a class when the clone is expanded.

len	abundance	d_gene	v_gene	j_gene	CDR3aa	CDR3nt
14	-	TRBD2	TRBV19	TRBJ2-1	CATGTSRSYNEQFF	TGTGCAACCGGGACTAGCAGATCCTACAATGAGCAGTTCTTC
17	-	-	TRBV21-1	TRBJ2-7	CASSKGGLAGESYEQYF	TGTGCCAGCAGCAAAGGAGGACTAGCGGGGGAATCCTACGAGCAGTACTTC
17	-	TRBD2	TRBV7-2	TRBJ2-1	CASSLMIAGGPLSEQFF	TGTGCCAGCAGCTTAATGATAGCGGGAGGACCCTTGAGTGAGCAGTTCTTC
14	-	-	TRBV19	TRBJ1-3	CASREGSSGNTIYF	TGTGCCAGTAGGGAGGGCTCGTCTGGAAACACCATATATTTT
16	-	TRBD2	TRBV6-2/TRBV6-3	TRBJ2-7	CASSIRREEGGYEQYF	TGTGCCAGCAGTATAAGGCGGGAGGAGGGGGGATACGAGCAGTACTTC
14	-	-	TRBV7-2	TRBJ2-5	CASSPYGARETQYF	TGTGCCAGCAGCCCGTATGGGGCAAGGGAGACCCAGTACTTC
14	-	-	TRBV29-1	TRBJ1-2	CSVVEQVASYGYTF	TGCAGCGTTGTAGAACAGGTAGCCTCCTATGGCTACACCTTC
14	-	TRBD1	TRBV19	TRBJ2-7	CASSTGTGPDEQYF	TGTGCCAGTAGTACTGGGACAGGTCCCGACGAGCAGTACTTC
16	once	TRBD1	TRBV19	TRBJ2-2	CASSQDRGVLTGELFF	TGTGCCAGTAGTCAGGACAGGGGGGTTTTAACCGGGGAGCTGTTTTTT
11	-	-	TRBV7-8	TRBJ2-3	CASSPRDTQYF	TGTGCCAGCAGCCCGAGAGATACGCAGTATTTT
16	-	-	TRBV5-1	TRBJ2-7	CASSSTGTLGSYEQYF	TGCGCCAGCAGCTCTACAGGGACCCTCGGAAGCTACGAGCAGTACTTC
15	-	TRBD1	TRBV24-1	TRBJ2-3	CATSDLKGATDTQYF	TGTGCCACCAGTGATTTGAAGGGGGCAACAGATACGCAGTATTTT
13	-	-	TRBV29-1	TRBJ2-5	CSVEGLGQETQYF	TGCAGCGTGGAGGGACTGGGTCAAGAGACCCAGTACTTC
15	once	-	TRBV25-1	TRBJ1-4	CASTRGDGSNEKLFF	TGTGCCAGCACCCGCGGGGACGGCTCTAATGAAAAACTGTTTTTT
15	few	TRBD2	TRBV11-2	TRBJ2-1	CASSPRLADQNEQFF	TGTGCCAGCAGCCCCCGACTAGCGGATCAGAATGAGCAGTTCTTC
16	-	TRBD2	TRBV5-4	TRBJ2-1	CASSLGGTSVFNEQFF	TGTGCCAGCAGCTTGGGAGGGACTAGCGTCTTCAATGAGCAGTTCTTC
14	-	-	TRBV7-2	TRBJ2-1	CASRGGERRDEQFF	TGTGCCAGCAGAGGAGGCGAGAGAAGAGATGAGCAGTTCTTC
11	few	-	TRBV6-6	TRBJ2-7	CASSPKGEQYF	TGTGCCAGCAGTCCTAAGGGGGAGCAGTACTTC
16	-	TRBD2	TRBV15	TRBJ2-4	CATTKGLAGGQVIQYF	TGTGCCACCACCAAGGGACTAGCGGGGGGGCAGGTCATTCAGTACTTC
16	-	TRBD1	TRBV5-1	TRBJ1-2	CASSPGQGGTNYGYTF	TGCGCCAGCAGCCCGGGACAGGGGGGGACTAACTATGGCTACACCTTC
17	-	-	TRBV19	TRBJ1-5	CASSNGGGSGANQPQHF	TGTGCCAGTAGTAATGGCGGAGGGAGTGGGGCCAATCAGCCCCAGCATTTT
11	-	TRBD1	TRBV18	TRBJ2-7	CASSRQGEQYF	TGTGCCAGCTCACGACAGGGAGAGCAGTACTTC
16	-	TRBD1	TRBV7-9	TRBJ2-2	CASSPRGRQGIGELFF	TGTGCCAGCAGCCCGAGAGGGCGACAGGGGATCGGGGAGCTGTTTTTT
15	few	-	TRBV7-8	TRBJ1-1	CASSLKSLLNTEAFF	TGTGCCAGCAGCTTAAAGTCTCTATTGAACACTGAAGCTTTCTTT
14	-	-	TRBV3-1/TRBV3-2	TRBJ1-2	CASSQDQGNYGYTF	TGTGCCAGCAGCCAAGATCAGGGAAACTATGGCTACACCTTC
15	-	-	TRBV12-2	TRBJ2-7	CASRLDRTGVRGQYF	TGTGCAAGTCGCTTAGATAGGACAGGGGTAAGGGGGCAGTACTTC
15	-	-	TRBV5-5	TRBJ1-3	CASSPTQISGNTIYF	TGTGCCAGCAGCCCAACACAGATCTCTGGAAACACCATATATTTT
15	-	TRBD1	TRBV19	TRBJ1-2	CASRPTGVGGYGYTF	TGTGCCAGTAGACCCACAGGGGTTGGAGGCTATGGCTACACCTTC
15	-	TRBD1	TRBV25-1	TRBJ2-3	CASSEYRTGGNTQYF	TGTGCCAGCAGTGAATATCGGACAGGGGGGAATACGCAGTATTTT
15	-	TRBD2	TRBV6-8	TRBJ2-7	CASSSGGRARNEQYF	TGTGCCAGCAGTTCGGGCGGGAGGGCCAGGAACGAGCAGTACTTC
14	-	TRBD1	TRBV6-5	TRBJ1-5	CASSTGGGNQPQHF	TGTGCCAGCAGTACAGGGGGTGGCAATCAGCCCCAGCATTTT
18	once	-	TRBV5-1	TRBJ2-3	CASSLGVNSRGPTDTQYF	TGCGCCAGCAGCTTGGGGGTGAATAGCCGCGGCCCCACAGATACGCAGTATTTT
15	once	-	TRBV28	TRBJ2-6	CASTKPSSGANVLTF	TGTGCCAGTACAAAACCAAGCTCTGGGGCCAACGTCCTGACTTTC
15	-	-	TRBV28	TRBJ1-5	CASSQKNRVGQPQHF	TGTGCCAGCAGCCAAAAAAACAGGGTCGGGCAGCCCCAGCATTTT
14	few	-	TRBV19	TRBJ1-2	CASSILVGDYGYTF	TGTGCCAGTAGTATCTTGGTTGGAGACTATGGCTACACCTTC
16	-	-	TRBV3-1/TRBV3-2	TRBJ2-7	CASSQGDTSYGYEQYF	TGTGCCAGCAGCCAAGGGGACACATCGTACGGGTACGAGCAGTACTTC
11	-	-	TRBV20-1	TRBJ2-1	CSAHREVEQFF	TGCAGTGCCCACCGAGAAGTGGAGCAGTTCTTC
15	-	-	TRBV2	TRBJ1-1	CASSDGGTLNTEAFF	TGTGCCAGCAGTGATGGGGGGACCCTGAACACTGAAGCTTTCTTT
15	-	TRBD1	TRBV19	TRBJ1-1	CASSIGRTGAPEAFF	TGTGCCAGTAGTATAGGCCGGACAGGGGCTCCTGAAGCTTTCTTT
13	-	-	TRBV5-4	TRBJ2-1	CASETRSRNEQFF	TGTGCCAGTGAGACTCGGAGTAGGAATGAGCAGTTCTTC
18	-	TRBD2	TRBV9	TRBJ2-2	CASSPLAGLQVNTGELFF	TGTGCCAGCAGCCCACTAGCGGGACTACAGGTCAACACCGGGGAGCTGTTTTTT
16	-	TRBD1	TRBV24-1	TRBJ2-7	CATSGLDGTGSYEQYF	TGTGCCACCAGTGGGTTAGACGGGACAGGCTCCTACGAGCAGTACTTC
14	-	TRBD1	TRBV27	TRBJ1-2	CASSFSDRVAGYTF	TGTGCCAGCAGTTTCAGCGACAGGGTGGCCGGCTACACCTTC
16	-	TRBD1	TRBV19	TRBJ1-5	CASSTWTGGRNQPQHF	TGTGCCAGTAGTACCTGGACAGGGGGTCGCAATCAGCCCCAGCATTTT